Listed below are T cell receptor beta chains from one sample, sequenced in a study of blood T cells in healthy people across ages. TCRdb fed the 5' RACE reads into MiXCR, producing one record per CDR3 protein. The sample carries 890,000 or so distinct CDR3 sequences, approximately 59% recorded once. Sequenced sample: blood. The origin of the receptors is a man younger than 40 in good health. The CDR3 runs from the conserved cysteine through the conserved F or W. The order of the fields is J gene, clone size, V gene, D gene, CDR3 protein, CDR3 DNA. The D gene is left open where the match is weak. Size is omitted from some rows. Given values are once, few, many or a class for expanded clones.

j_gene: TRBJ1-2
abundance: .
v_gene: TRBV7-2
d_gene: .
CDR3aa: CASSQGVGFGYTF
CDR3nt: TGTGCCAGCTCCCAGGGTGTTGGGTTTGGCTACACCTTC

j_gene: TRBJ1-2
abundance: few
v_gene: TRBV10-3
d_gene: TRBD1
CDR3aa: CAISESNSGGNGYTF
CDR3nt: TGTGCCATCAGTGAGTCGAATTCAGGGGGCAATGGCTACACCTTC

j_gene: TRBJ1-6
abundance: .
v_gene: TRBV20-1
d_gene: .
CDR3aa: CSAREVVGGNSPLHF
CDR3nt: TGCAGTGCTAGAGAGGTCGTGGGAGGTAATTCACCCCTCCACTTT

j_gene: TRBJ2-5
abundance: .
v_gene: TRBV7-2
d_gene: TRBD2
CDR3aa: CASSLSGGSGYEQYF
CDR3nt: TGTGCCAGCAGCTTAAGCGGGGGGAGCGGGTATGAGCAGTACTTC

j_gene: TRBJ2-1
abundance: .
v_gene: TRBV29-1
d_gene: .
CDR3aa: CSDRPGNNEQFF
CDR3nt: TGCAGCGACCGCCCGGGGAACAATGAGCAGTTCTTC

j_gene: TRBJ1-1
abundance: .
v_gene: TRBV20-1
d_gene: .
CDR3aa: CSARPLRQTNTEAFF
CDR3nt: TGCAGTGCTAGACCTTTGCGACAGACGAACACTGAAGCTTTCTTT

j_gene: TRBJ1-1
abundance: .
v_gene: TRBV6-2/TRBV6-3
d_gene: .
CDR3aa: CASSYFGRAAGGYTEAFF
CDR3nt: TGTGCCAGCAGTTACTTCGGGCGTGCGGCGGGGGGTTACACTGAAGCTTTCTTT

j_gene: TRBJ1-5
abundance: .
v_gene: TRBV12-3/TRBV12-4
d_gene: .
CDR3aa: CASSLGTTENQPQHF
CDR3nt: TGTGCCAGCAGTTTGGGAACGACAGAAAATCAGCCCCAGCATTTT

j_gene: TRBJ2-1
abundance: .
v_gene: TRBV20-1
d_gene: .
CDR3aa: CRARDRTHEQFF
CDR3nt: TGCAGGGCACGGGACCGGACCCATGAGCAGTTCTTC

j_gene: TRBJ2-1
abundance: .
v_gene: TRBV5-1
d_gene: .
CDR3aa: CASSLEQVSYNEQFF
CDR3nt: TGCGCCAGCAGCTTGGAACAAGTCTCCTACAATGAGCAGTTCTTC

j_gene: TRBJ1-2
abundance: .
v_gene: TRBV7-2
d_gene: .
CDR3aa: CASSTGNYLMGYGYTF
CDR3nt: TGTGCCAGCAGTACCGGGAACTACTTAATGGGCTATGGCTACACCTTC

j_gene: TRBJ2-1
abundance: .
v_gene: TRBV6-2/TRBV6-3
d_gene: TRBD2
CDR3aa: CASSYRGEYEQFF
CDR3nt: TGTGCCAGCAGTTACCGGGGGGAATATGAGCAGTTCTTC

j_gene: TRBJ2-3
abundance: .
v_gene: TRBV7-8
d_gene: TRBD2
CDR3aa: CASSLVWLAGGPDTQYF
CDR3nt: TGTGCCAGCAGCTTAGTGTGGTTAGCGGGGGGGCCAGATACGCAGTATTTT

j_gene: TRBJ2-7
abundance: .
v_gene: TRBV18
d_gene: .
CDR3aa: CASSPGGSNGYEQYF
CDR3nt: TGTGCCAGCTCACCAGGCGGCTCAAACGGCTACGAGCAGTACTTC

j_gene: TRBJ2-1
abundance: .
v_gene: TRBV12-3/TRBV12-4
d_gene: TRBD1
CDR3aa: CASTLVGQGPHYNEQFF
CDR3nt: TGTGCCAGCACATTAGTTGGACAGGGGCCCCACTACAATGAGCAGTTCTTC

j_gene: TRBJ2-5
abundance: once
v_gene: TRBV6-6
d_gene: TRBD1
CDR3aa: CASSPGQDYWETQYF
CDR3nt: TGTGCCAGCAGCCCGGGACAGGACTATTGGGAGACCCAGTACTTC

j_gene: TRBJ2-3
abundance: .
v_gene: TRBV6-2/TRBV6-3
d_gene: .
CDR3aa: CASETPREGDTQYF
CDR3nt: TGTGCCAGCGAGACCCCCCGCGAGGGAGATACGCAGTATTTT

j_gene: TRBJ1-6
abundance: .
v_gene: TRBV11-2
d_gene: .
CDR3aa: CASSLGAAVNSPLHF
CDR3nt: TGTGCCAGCAGCTTAGGGGCCGCGGTTAATTCACCCCTCCACTTT

j_gene: TRBJ1-4
abundance: .
v_gene: TRBV7-8
d_gene: .
CDR3aa: CASSLRQHNEKLFF
CDR3nt: TGTGCCAGCAGCTTGAGGCAGCATAATGAAAAACTGTTTTTT